This T cell receptor beta chain emerged from a study of blood T cells in healthy people across ages. A J-beta primer mix and a sample-barcoded 5' primer were used in a second PCR of about 7 to 12 cycles. Per-sample output comprised a minimum of 2.5 million paired-end reads containing CDR3. Via MiXCR, TCRdb re-called the 5' RACE reads, giving one row per CDR3 protein. The table shows some 790,000 distinct CDR3 sequences, with around 30% occurring only once. Concerning this clonotype: The antigen is unknown.

Study conclusions and caveats: Samples with more naive T cells showed higher observed beta diversity. Since the PBMCs were unsorted, naive and antigen-experienced cells could not be conclusively compared.

Isolation per sample recovered at least 6 million PBMCs. The receptor comes from a woman older than 75 in good health. The sequenced material came from blood.

CDR3 residues: CASSRSWGAGSPNEQYF. CDR3 nucleotide sequence: TGTGCCAGCAGTCGCTCCTGGGGAGCGGGGAGTCCCAATGAGCAGTACTTC. The chain has TRBV6-1 and TRBJ2-1; 7 nucleotides agree with TRBD2. The DNA end is a closer match to TRBJ2-7, so the J assignment may be wrong. Germline V lookup: CDR1 MNHNS, CDR2 SASEGT. The CDR3 has 17 residues.